The subject of this entry is one T cell receptor beta chain. No antigen is known for it. The template, 500 ng total RNA, yielded TCR beta cDNA made with a constant-region primer. Libraries covering TCR beta were generated through three nested multiplex PCR rounds (using a slightly modified ARM-PCR). TCRdb passed the multiplex PCR reads through MiXCR, listing each CDR3 protein once. Here the sample spans roughly 45,000 distinct CDR3 sequences, less than 85% being singletons. This entry is derived from a study of tumor-infiltrating lymphocytes in primary liver carcinoma. Points from the study as a whole: Tumors carried a top-250-clone fraction significantly exceeding that of blood (p = 0.039).

The study co-extracted DNA and RNA from about 19-30 mg of unsorted bulk tissue. Every patient had chronic HBV infection and was treatment-naive. Each tumor specimen held more than 75% viable tumor cells. Sequencing input: liver tumor tissue from sampling region 5. Subset meaning: tumor region T5, tumor centre. The receptor was derived from a middle-aged man with primary liver carcinoma and hepatitis B virus infection.

The CDR3 spells CATRRRLAVNEKLFF. The DNA for the CDR3 is TGTGCCACCAGACGTAGATTAGCGGTTAATGAAAAACTGTTTTTT. This chain connects TRBV28 to TRBJ1-4; no definite D call. The CDR3 covers 15 residues. V was pared by 10 bases and J by 4 bases, with 19 bases between. Germline V gene data show CDR1 as MDHEN and CDR2 as SYDVKM.